The sequence of this TCR beta chain was determined in a study of T cell responses to AZD1222 COVID-19 vaccine. Only one count was recorded for this clone. As yet, its antigen is unknown. The method was immunoSEQ multiplex PCR; TCRdb's version includes in-frame clones alone and lacks a portion of them. The profile shows 140,000 to 150,000 clones, roughly 89% of them singletons. General study points: Baseline seropositivity characterized only six AZD1222 recipients. White British people made up most donors, females outnumbered males, and clonal diversity was possibly underestimated. Repertoires in all cases were sampled only once the peak T cell response had passed. Along spike, vaccine-associated CD4 TCRs were found throughout, with dominance at 160-218 and 743-854.

V shed 5 bases and J 4 bases; nucleotides not matched to a gene: 11. The CDR3 has 19 residues. CDR1 and CDR2 (germline): SGHTA, FQGNSA. The specimen comprised peripheral blood, sampled 28 days after the second dose of the MenACWY control vaccine. This sequence joins TRBV7-2 and TRBJ2-1; 16 bases map to TRBD2. The source of this sequence is an adult who received the MenACWY meningococcal vaccine as a control. The CDR3 sequence: CASSEGLAGGTFGYNEQFF. The CDR3 nucleotides read TGTGCCAGCAGCGAGGGACTAGCGGGAGGGACGTTTGGGTACAATGAGCAGTTCTTC.